Shown below are 10 T cell receptor beta chains from a single sample sequenced in a study of cytomegalovirus exposure and HLA in healthy donors. The PCR contained 60 Vbeta and 13 Jbeta primers. Clones were sequenced by immunoSEQ multiplex PCR, and TCRdb holds only the in-frame ones, with some missing. The sample has about 130,000 clones, about 77% seen once. The sequenced material came from PBMCs. These receptors were taken from a man over 45 in good health and CMV-seronegative.

This clone was counted between two and nine times. The J gene is TRBJ1-4, the V gene TRBV7-9, with 8 bases aligning to TRBD1. Germline CDR1 SEHNR, CDR2 FQNEAQ (reference sequence). The CDR3 has 15 residues. The V gene end was trimmed by 3 bases and the J gene end by 5 bases; junction bases not matched to a gene: 5. The CDR3 reads CASSFDRGLNEKLFF. The CDR3 region has the DNA TGTGCCAGCAGCTTCGACAGGGGACTAAATGAAAAACTGTTTTTT.

V usage is TRBV11-2 and J usage is TRBJ1-1; possible D gene TRBD1, 5 bases. The CDR3 extends over 16 amino acids. Germline V gives CDR1 SGHAT, CDR2 FQNNGV. V was cut by 4 bases and J by 1 base, with 16 bases left in between. CDR3 in DNA: TGTGCCAGCAGCTCCGCGGGGACGAGGAAGAACACTGAAGCTTTCTTT. It encodes CASSSAGTRKNTEAFF. The full variable domain, in which reference TRBV11-2 and TRBJ1-1 provide the parts outside the CDR3, is EAGVAQSPRYKIIEKRQSVAFWCNPISGHATLYWYQQILGQGPKLLIQFQNNGVVDDSQLPKDRFSAERLKGVDSTLKIQPAKLEDSAVYLCASSSAGTRKNTEAFFGQGTRLTVV.

This clone is a singleton in its sample. The J gene is TRBJ2-1, the V gene TRBV6-1; 10 positions match TRBD2. The V gene's germline CDR1 is MNHNS and CDR2 SASEGT. The ends lost 9 bases at V and 8 bases at J; junction bases unmatched: 7. CDR3 length equals 13 residues. The DNA of the CDR3 is TGTGCCAGTCTAGCGGGAGTGGGGCATGAGCAGTTCTTC. Protein product: CASLAGVGHEQFF.

The V call is TRBV9, the J call TRBJ1-1; no reliable D call. Germline loops: CDR1 SGDLS, CDR2 YYNGEE. This CDR3 is 15 amino acids long. The V end lost 0 bases, the J end lost 8 bases, and 17 bases lay between the germline ends. The CDR3 reads CASSVEETRAGEAFF. For the CDR3, the DNA is TGTGCCAGCAGCGTAGAGGAGACACGGGCGGGGGAAGCTTTCTTT.

This chain links TRBV2 with TRBJ2-1, with 7 nucleotides matching TRBD2. The V gene end was trimmed by 8 bases and the J gene end by 3 bases; junction bases not matched to a gene: 10. The germline V gene has CDR1 SNHLY and CDR2 FYNNEI. This CDR3 region has 15 residues. CDR3 protein: CASGIASGGYNEQFF. The CDR3 DNA reads TGTGCCAGCGGGATTGCTAGCGGAGGCTACAATGAGCAGTTCTTC.

This clone was detected only once. The rearrangement uses TRBV2 and TRBJ1-2, with a possible D match to TRBD1 (6 bases). Germline V gene sequence: CDR1 SNHLY, CDR2 FYNNEI. Trimming removed 4 bases at V and 0 bases at J, with 12 bases between. The CDR3 length is 15 residues. CDR3 nucleotides: TGTGCCAGCAGTGTGAGACAGGCAGCTAACTATGGCTACACCTTC. Residues: CASSVRQAANYGYTF.

The V call is TRBV27, the J call TRBJ1-2; TRBD1 matches 8 bases. This CDR3 is 12 amino acids long. V trimming: 4 bases; J trimming: 9 bases; junction bases outside the gene matches: 4. The germline V gene encodes CDR1 MNHEY and CDR2 SMNVEV (reference sequence). The CDR3 loop is CASSSGQGSYTF. CDR3 coding DNA: TGTGCCAGCAGTTCCGGACAGGGTAGCTACACCTTC.

This chain joins TRBV5-4 and TRBJ1-4, with no clear D. V lost 4 bases to trimming and J lost 5 bases, with 12 bases between them. The germline V gene has CDR1 SGHNT and CDR2 YYREEE (reference sequence). There are 14 residues in the CDR3. The CDR3 coding sequence is TGTGCCAGCAGCCTCCAGAACGTGAATGAAAAACTGTTTTTT. Protein sequence: CASSLQNVNEKLFF.

This chain uses TRBV30 with TRBJ2-1; 8 bases agree with TRBD2. CDR1 and CDR2 from the germline V gene are GTSNPN and SVGIG (reference sequence). This CDR3 comprises 15 residues. With 2 bases clipped from V and 6 bases from J, the junction kept 9 bases outside the gene matches. CDR3 sequence reads: CAWSLRGAGGNEQFF. In DNA, the CDR3 is TGTGCCTGGAGTCTCCGTGGGGCGGGAGGCAATGAGCAGTTCTTC.

J is TRBJ2-1 and V is TRBV6-5; 7 nucleotides match TRBD2. Germline values: CDR1 MNHEY, CDR2 SVGAGI. This CDR3 has 13 residues. Trimming cost V 10 bases and J 7 bases; bases outside gene matches: 10. CDR3 region: CATLGGPGNEQFF. Here the CDR3 DNA reads TGTGCCACCCTGGGAGGGCCGGGGAATGAGCAGTTCTTC.